One TCR beta chain is described in this entry. Its antigen is unknown. No quality values exist for individual bases; no much larger clone is one base distant. This record comes from a study of T cell responses to AZD1222 COVID-19 vaccine (dated by TCRdb to the early 2020s). Describing the broader study: AZD1222 recipients with second doses at about 4 weeks or about 12 weeks were pooled, because spike-specific TCR depth and breadth did not differ between schedules. TCR sequencing was performed for fewer than 250 trial participants, of whom about 200 were given two doses of AZD1222 and around 25 were given two doses of MenACWY control vaccine. Trial participants were enrolled by age into 18-55, 56-69 and 70-plus year subgroups, with around 140, 26 and 57 TCR-sequenced participants respectively.

From a lookup of the germline V gene, CDR1 and CDR2 are SGHTS and YDEGEE. V is pruned by 2 bases and J by 6 bases, leaving 9 bases of the junction without a gene match. The CDR3 runs 15 amino acids, cysteine and phenylalanine included. Only CDR3 DNA remains: 45 bases, in frame from the first base. The time point label, as the study defines it: baseline before first vaccination. The vaccinee samples were drawn from two UK trials, COV001 and COV002, one of which was a single-blind randomized controlled phase 2/3 trial testing AZD1222 (ChAdOx1 nCoV-19) in healthy adults. Trial participant PBMC samples were collected at day 0 and day 28 after the second dose for TCRbeta chain sequencing. The CDR3 regions of human TCRbeta chains were analyzed by immunosequencing. Processing in the source paper ran as follows. Repertoire TCRs were checked for matches against a reference library of SARS-CoV-2-specific TCRs that had been generated using the MIRA antigen-specificity platform. Breadth was defined as the fraction of unique TCRs that were SARS-CoV-2-associated, and depth was defined as the fraction of total T cells that were SARS-CoV-2-associated. Using the MIRA data, each spike-specific TCR was assigned both to the spike region to which the TCR was reactive and to a CD4 or CD8 class. Log10-transformed breadth and depth values were compared by one-way ANOVA with Sidak's multiple comparisons tests. The table was pulled from immuneACCESS by TCRdb, which kept in-frame rearrangements only. Such tables lose some clones; where checked, under half of the loss comes from unresolved V genes, and the rest has no known cause. The DNA gave D and trimming, while V, J and clone size come from that table. The sample table shows about 180,000 clones, and 80% to 90% are seen once. Roughly 6.9% of the sample is in the top ten clones.

Here is what the overall study found, with its caveats: After two AZD1222 doses, spike-specific TCR breadth and depth were significantly higher than at day 0 and than in MenACWY recipients. In the small 56-69-year group, the increase in depth fell short of significance, most likely because of low power. Conclusions about previously exposed vaccinees are limited, since just six or seven AZD1222 recipients were seropositive for SARS-CoV-2 at baseline. The whole spike protein was spanned by vaccine-associated CD4 TCRs, and dominant responses were seen in regions 160-218 and 743-854. No day 14 peak-response samples were available, so repertoires were characterized only after the peak T cell response. Epitopes outside the regions mutated in the B.1.351 and B.1.1.7 variants were reportedly recognized by nearly half of the unique spike-specific TCRs. Participants were mostly white British, with more females than males. The authors suggested clonal diversity may have been underestimated.

This TCR came from an adult in good health. The sequence is built from TRBV5-8 and TRBJ2-3, with TRBD2 identical over 7 junction bases. The input for sequencing was peripheral blood, taken on day 0 of AZD1222 vaccination. DNA sequence: TGTGCCAGCAGCTTAGGGACTACACCCCCTGATACGCAGTATTTT. This is translated as CASSLGTTPPDTQYF. The reference TRBV5-8 and TRBJ2-3 proteins fill in what lies around the CDR3, so the full variable domain reads EAGVTQSPTHLIKTRGQQATLRCSPISGHTSVYWYQQALGLGLQFLLWYDEGEERNRGNFPPRFSGRQFPNYSSELNVNALELEDSALYLCASSLGTTPPDTQYFGPGTRLTVL.